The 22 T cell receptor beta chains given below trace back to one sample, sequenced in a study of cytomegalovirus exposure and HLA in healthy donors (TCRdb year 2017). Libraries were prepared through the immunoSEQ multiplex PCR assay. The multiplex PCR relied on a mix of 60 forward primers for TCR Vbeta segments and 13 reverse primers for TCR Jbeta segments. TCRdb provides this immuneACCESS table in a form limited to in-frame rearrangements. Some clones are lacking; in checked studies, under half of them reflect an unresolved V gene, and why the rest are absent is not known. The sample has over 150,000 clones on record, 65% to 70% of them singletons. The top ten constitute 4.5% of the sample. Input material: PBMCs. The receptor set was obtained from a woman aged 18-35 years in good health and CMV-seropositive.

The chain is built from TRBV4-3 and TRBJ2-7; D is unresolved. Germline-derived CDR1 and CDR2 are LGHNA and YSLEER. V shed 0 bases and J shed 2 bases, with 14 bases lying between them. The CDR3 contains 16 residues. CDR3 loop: CASSQEVSSVPYEQYF. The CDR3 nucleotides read TGCGCCAGCAGCCAAGAAGTCTCGTCAGTCCCCTACGAGCAGTACTTC.

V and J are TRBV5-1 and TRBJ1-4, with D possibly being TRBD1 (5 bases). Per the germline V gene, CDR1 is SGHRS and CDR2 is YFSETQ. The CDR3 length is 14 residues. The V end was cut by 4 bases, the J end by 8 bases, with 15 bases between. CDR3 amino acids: CASSAGTSGEKLFF. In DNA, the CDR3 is TGCGCCAGCAGCGCGGGGACCTCAGGGGAAAAACTGTTTTTT.

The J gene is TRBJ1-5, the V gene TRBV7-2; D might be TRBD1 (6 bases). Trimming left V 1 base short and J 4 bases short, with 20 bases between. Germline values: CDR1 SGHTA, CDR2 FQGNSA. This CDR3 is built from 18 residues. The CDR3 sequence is CASSLGRGKQGRNQPQHF. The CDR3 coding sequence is TGTGCCAGCAGCTTAGGACGAGGCAAGCAGGGGCGAAATCAGCCCCAGCATTTT.

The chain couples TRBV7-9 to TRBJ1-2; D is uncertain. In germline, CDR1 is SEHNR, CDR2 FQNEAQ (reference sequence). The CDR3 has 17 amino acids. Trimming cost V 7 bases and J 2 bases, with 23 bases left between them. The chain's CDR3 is CASTSQAGGLVNYGYTF. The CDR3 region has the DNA TGTGCCAGCACCTCCCAGGCAGGAGGATTAGTGAACTATGGCTACACCTTC.

The CDR3 spells CSALGDRFRYEQYF. Here the CDR3 DNA reads TGCAGCGCGTTGGGTGACAGGTTTCGATACGAGCAGTACTTC. The rearrangement uses TRBV29-1 and TRBJ2-7, with D possibly matching TRBD1 (6 bases). Deletions cut 7 bases from V and 4 bases from J, with 20 bases between. The CDR3 contains 14 residues. From germline, CDR1 is SQVTM and CDR2 ANQGSEA.

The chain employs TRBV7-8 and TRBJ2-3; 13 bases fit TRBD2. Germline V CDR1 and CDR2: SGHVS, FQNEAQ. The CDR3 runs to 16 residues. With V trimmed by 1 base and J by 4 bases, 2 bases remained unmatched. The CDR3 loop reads CASSLEGLAGSDTQYF. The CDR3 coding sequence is TGTGCCAGCAGCTTAGAGGGACTAGCGGGGTCAGATACGCAGTATTTT.

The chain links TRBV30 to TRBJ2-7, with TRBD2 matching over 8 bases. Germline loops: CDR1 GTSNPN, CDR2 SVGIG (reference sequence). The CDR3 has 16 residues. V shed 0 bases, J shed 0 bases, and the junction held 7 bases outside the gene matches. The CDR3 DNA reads TGTGCCTGGAGTGTACGGACGGGAGGGCCCTCCTACGAGCAGTACTTC. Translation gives CAWSVRTGGPSYEQYF.

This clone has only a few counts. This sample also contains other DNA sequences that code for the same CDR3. The CDR3 DNA follows: TGTGCCAGCAGTTCGGGACAGAGCCCAGATCGACTGTTTTTT. Protein sequence: CASSSGQSPDRLFF. This chain links TRBV6-1 with TRBJ1-4, with TRBD1 matching 7 bases. This CDR3 contains 14 residues. Trimming cost V 5 bases and J 13 bases; bases outside gene matches: 13. The germline gives CDR1 MNHNS, CDR2 SASEGT.

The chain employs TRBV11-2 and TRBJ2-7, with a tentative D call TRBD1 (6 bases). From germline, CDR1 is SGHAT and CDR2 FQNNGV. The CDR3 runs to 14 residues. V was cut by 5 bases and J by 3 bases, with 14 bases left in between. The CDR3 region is CASSPTDSFYEQYF. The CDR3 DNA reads TGTGCCAGCAGCCCCACGGACAGCTTCTACGAGCAGTACTTC. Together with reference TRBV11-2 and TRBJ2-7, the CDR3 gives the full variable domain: EAGVAQSPRYKIIEKRQSVAFWCNPISGHATLYWYQQILGQGPKLLIQFQNNGVVDDSQLPKDRFSAERLKGVDSTLKIQPAKLEDSAVYLCASSPTDSFYEQYFGPGTRLTVT.

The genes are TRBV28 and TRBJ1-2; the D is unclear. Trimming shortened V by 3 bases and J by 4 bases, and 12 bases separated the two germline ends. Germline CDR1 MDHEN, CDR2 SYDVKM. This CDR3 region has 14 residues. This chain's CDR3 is CASSFLGSSYGYTF. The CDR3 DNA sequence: TGTGCCAGCAGTTTTTTGGGCAGCAGCTATGGCTACACCTTC.

CDR3 sequence (DNA): TGCGCCAGCAGCCAGGACAGGGGTAACTACGAGCAGTACTTC. Amino acid sequence: CASSQDRGNYEQYF. This chain connects TRBV5-1 to TRBJ2-7, with 9 bases identical to TRBD1. Trimming cost V 4 bases and J 3 bases; bases outside gene matches: 5. Germline values: CDR1 SGHRS, CDR2 YFSETQ. This CDR3 has 14 amino acids. The variable domain in full, with the rest retrieved from reference TRBV5-1 and TRBJ2-7, is KAGVTQTPRYLIKTRGQQVTLSCSPISGHRSVSWYQQTPGQGLQFLFEYFSETQRNKGNFPGRFSGRQFSNSRSEMNVSTLELGDSALYLCASSQDRGNYEQYFGPGTRLTVT.

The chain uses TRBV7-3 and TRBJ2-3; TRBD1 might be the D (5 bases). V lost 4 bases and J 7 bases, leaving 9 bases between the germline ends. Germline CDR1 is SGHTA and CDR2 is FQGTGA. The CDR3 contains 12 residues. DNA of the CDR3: TGTGCCAGCAGCTCCCAGGGTAATACGCAGTATTTT. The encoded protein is CASSSQGNTQYF.

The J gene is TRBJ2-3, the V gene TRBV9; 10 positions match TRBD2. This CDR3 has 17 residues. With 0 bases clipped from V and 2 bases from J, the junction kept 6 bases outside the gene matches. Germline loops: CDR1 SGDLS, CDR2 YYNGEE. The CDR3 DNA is TGTGCCAGCAGCGTAGGGACTAGCGGTTGGAACACAGATACGCAGTATTTT. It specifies CASSVGTSGWNTDTQYF.

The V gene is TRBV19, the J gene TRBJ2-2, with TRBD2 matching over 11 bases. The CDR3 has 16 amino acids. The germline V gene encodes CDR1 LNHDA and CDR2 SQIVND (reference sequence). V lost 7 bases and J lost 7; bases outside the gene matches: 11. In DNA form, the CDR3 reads TGTGCCAGTACCATCCCACTAGCGGGAGTGATCGGGGAGCTGTTTTTT. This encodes CASTIPLAGVIGELFF.

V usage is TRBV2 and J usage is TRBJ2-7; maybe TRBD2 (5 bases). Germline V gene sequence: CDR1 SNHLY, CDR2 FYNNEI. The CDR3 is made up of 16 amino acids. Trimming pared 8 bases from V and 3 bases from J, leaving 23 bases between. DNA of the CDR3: TGTGCCAGCGCCCCCCCGGGGTCCGGGGTCCTCTACGAGCAGTACTTC. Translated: CASAPPGSGVLYEQYF.

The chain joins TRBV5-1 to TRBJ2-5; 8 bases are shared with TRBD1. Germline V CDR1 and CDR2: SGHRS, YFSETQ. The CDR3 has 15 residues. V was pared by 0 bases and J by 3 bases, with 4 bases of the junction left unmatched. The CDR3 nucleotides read TGCGCCAGCAGCTTGGGTCCAGGGGGCGAAGAGACCCAGTACTTC. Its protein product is CASSLGPGGEETQYF.

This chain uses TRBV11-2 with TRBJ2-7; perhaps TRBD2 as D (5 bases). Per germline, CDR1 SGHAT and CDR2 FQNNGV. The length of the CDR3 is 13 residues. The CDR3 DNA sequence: TGTGCGGAATCTAGCCCACTTACCTACGAGCAGTACTTC. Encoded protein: CAESSPLTYEQYF.

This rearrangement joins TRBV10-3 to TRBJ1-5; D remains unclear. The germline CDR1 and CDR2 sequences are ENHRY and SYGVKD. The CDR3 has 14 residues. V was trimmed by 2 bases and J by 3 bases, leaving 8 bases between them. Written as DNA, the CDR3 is TGTGCCATCAGTGAGGGTCGGGTCAATCAGCCCCAGCATTTT. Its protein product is CAISEGRVNQPQHF.

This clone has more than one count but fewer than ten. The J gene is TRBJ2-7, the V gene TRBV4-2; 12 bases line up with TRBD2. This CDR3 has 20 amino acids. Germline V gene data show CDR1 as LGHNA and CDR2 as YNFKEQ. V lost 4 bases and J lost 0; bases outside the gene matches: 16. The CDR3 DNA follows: TGTGCCAGCAGCCTTGACCCGACTAGCGGGAGATATGGGGCCTCCTACGAGCAGTACTTC. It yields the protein CASSLDPTSGRYGASYEQYF.

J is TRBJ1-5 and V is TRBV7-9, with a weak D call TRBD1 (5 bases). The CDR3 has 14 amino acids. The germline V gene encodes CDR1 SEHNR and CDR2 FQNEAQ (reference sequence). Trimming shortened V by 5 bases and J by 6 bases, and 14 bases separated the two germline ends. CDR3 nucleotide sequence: TGTGCCAGCAGCCGGAACGGGCAGGGTCAGCCCCAGCATTTT. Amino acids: CASSRNGQGQPQHF.

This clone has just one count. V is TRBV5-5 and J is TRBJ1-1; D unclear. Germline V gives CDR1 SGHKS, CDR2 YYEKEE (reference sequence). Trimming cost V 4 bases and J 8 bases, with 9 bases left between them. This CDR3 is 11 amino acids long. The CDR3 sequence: CASSKDIEAFF. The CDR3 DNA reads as TGTGCCAGCAGCAAAGACATCGAAGCTTTCTTT.

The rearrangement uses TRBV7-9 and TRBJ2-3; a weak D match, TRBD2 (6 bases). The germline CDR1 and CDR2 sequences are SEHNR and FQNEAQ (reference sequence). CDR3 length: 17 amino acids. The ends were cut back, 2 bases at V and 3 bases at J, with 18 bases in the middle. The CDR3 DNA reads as TGTGCCAGCAGCTTATCGGCGGGACCGTTCCAAACAGATACGCAGTATTTT. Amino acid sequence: CASSLSAGPFQTDTQYF.